One and the same sample provided the 8 T cell receptor beta chains below, sequenced in a study of blood T cells in healthy people across ages. PCR was performed a second time for roughly 7 to 11 cycles using a sample-barcoded 5' primer and a J-beta primer mix. Each CDR3 protein gets one entry after TCRdb re-called the 5' RACE reads with MiXCR. Here the sample spans over 950,000 distinct CDR3 sequences, roughly half being singletons. Sequenced sample: blood. The receptors were gathered from a woman aged 55-70 years in good health.

The chain carries TRBV27 and TRBJ1-5; D might be TRBD1 (5 bases). The germline V gene has CDR1 MNHEY and CDR2 SMNVEV (reference sequence). The CDR3 loop spans 16 amino acids. Trimming shortened V by 5 bases and J by 0 bases, and 14 bases separated the two germline ends. CDR3 in amino acids: CASSIRGDYSNQPQHF. The CDR3 DNA is TGTGCCAGCAGTATACGGGGCGACTATAGCAATCAGCCCCAGCATTTT.

V usage is TRBV20-1 and J usage is TRBJ2-1; weak D call: TRBD1 (6 bases). Germline V lookup: CDR1 DFQATT, CDR2 SNEGSKA (reference sequence). CDR3 length: 13 amino acids. The CDR3 region is CRTEEDSLNEQFF. For the CDR3, the DNA is TGCAGAACCGAAGAGGACAGCTTAAATGAGCAGTTCTTC.

The chain links TRBV24-1 to TRBJ2-7; D uncertain. The CDR3 sequence is 12 residues long. Germline CDR1 is KGHDR and CDR2 is SFDVKD. Trimming took off 3 bases at V and 3 bases at J, with 5 bases between the two ends. CDR3 protein: CATSDNGYEQYF. The CDR3 DNA sequence: TGTGCCACCAGTGATAATGGCTACGAGCAGTACTTC.

The chain joins TRBV6-1 to TRBJ2-4; D call uncertain. Trimming left V 2 bases short and J 9 bases short, with 8 bases between. CDR1 and CDR2 (germline): MNHNS, SASEGT. CDR3 size: 12 residues. CDR3 in DNA: TGTGCCAGCAGTGAATTTCCAGGCATTCAGTACTTC. As protein: CASSEFPGIQYF.

This clonotype was counted only a few times. The chain is built from TRBV5-1 and TRBJ2-1; D unresolved. Gene TRBJ2-7 matches the end of the DNA better, so the J call may be wrong. The CDR3 has 15 residues. The V gene's germline CDR1 is SGHRS and CDR2 YFSETQ. CDR3 nucleotides: TGCGCCAGCACATTGGAAGCAGGCTCCTACAATGAGCAGTACTTC. This codes for CASTLEAGSYNEQYF.

Concerning this clonotype itself: A read error may explain this, as a much larger clone is one base away. The chain is built from TRBV5-1 and TRBJ1-4; D gene ambiguous. The CDR3 spans 14 residues. Germline values: CDR1 SGHRS, CDR2 YFSETQ. Trimming removed 7 bases from V and 8 bases from J, with 18 bases in between. CDR3 nucleotides: TGCGCCAGCGGCTCGGACGGAGGCCTCGAAAAACTGTTTTTT. It yields the protein CASGSDGGLEKLFF.

The chain has TRBV10-3 and TRBJ2-5, with a tentative D call TRBD2 (6 bases). CDR3 size: 10 residues. CDR1 is ENHRY, CDR2 SYGVKD, per germline. The V and J ends lost 4 bases and 13 bases respectively, with 10 bases between them. The CDR3 DNA sequence: TGTGCCATCAGTGGCGGGGACGGGTACTTC. It specifies CAISGGDGYF.

V and J are TRBV29-1 and TRBJ2-1, with 9 bases lining up with TRBD2. This CDR3 is 15 amino acids long. Trimming at V came to 1 base and at J to 6 bases, leaving 7 bases not matched to a gene. The germline gives CDR1 SQVTM, CDR2 ANQGSEA. For the CDR3, the DNA is TGCAGCGTTGAAGGCGGGGGGGCGCAACGCAATGAGCAGTTCTTC. This codes for CSVEGGGAQRNEQFF.